Following are 30 T cell receptor beta chains from one sample sequenced in a study of CD8+CD57+ T cells in acquired aplastic anemia. Profiling of TCR beta VDJ combinations and CDR3 sequences used genomic DNA as template. TCRdb redid the calling of the reads with MiXCR, one entry per CDR3 protein. The sample lists some 140,000 distinct CDR3 sequences, about 52% occurring once. By flow cytometry, patients selected for sequencing had shown an expansion of CD8+CD57+ cells. The sequenced sample was sorted CD4+, CD8+, or CD8+CD57+ T cells (not recorded which) from PBMCs. The receptor source for this set is a human donor with aplastic anemia.

Notes on this clonotype: A read error may account for a junction end that differs from germline. The V and J genes are TRBV12-3 or TRBV12-4 and TRBJ2-1; the D is unclear. The CDR3 runs 13 residues. The chain's CDR3 is CASSFGVYNKQSF. The CDR3 nucleotides read TGTGCCAGCAGTTTCGGAGTTTACAATAAGCAGTCCTTC.

The sample holds many counts of this clonotype. The chain links TRBV5-4 to TRBJ1-2, with a weak D call TRBD1 (5 bases). The germline CDR1 and CDR2 sequences are SGHNT and YYREEE (reference sequence). The germline V and J ends were trimmed by 4 bases and 5 bases, with 15 bases remaining between them. CDR3 length: 14 residues. Here the CDR3 reads CASSPRQIKYGYTF. CDR3 sequence (DNA): TGTGCCAGCAGCCCTCGACAGATTAAATATGGCTACACCTTC.

Worth noting for this clonotype: Possible read error: a much larger clone is one base away. The chain joins TRBV11-2 to TRBJ1-1, with 8 bases fitting TRBD1. Losses at the gene ends were 5 bases for V and 5 bases for J; bases not matched to a gene: 10. The germline gives CDR1 SGHAT, CDR2 FQNNGV. The CDR3 is 15 residues long. Here the CDR3 reads CASSPRQGITTEAFF. CDR3 in DNA: TGTGCCAGCAGCCCCCGACAGGGGATAACAACTGAAGCTTTCTTT.

The chain combines TRBV10-3 with TRBJ2-1; 14 positions match TRBD2. The germline gives CDR1 ENHRY, CDR2 SYGVKD. Trimming at V came to 4 bases and at J to 4 bases, leaving 6 bases not matched to a gene. The CDR3 has 17 amino acids. The CDR3 bases are TGTGCCATCAGTGGAACCGGACTAGCGGGGGGTTACAATGAGCAGTTCTTC. Protein sequence: CAISGTGLAGGYNEQFF.

CDR3 sequence (DNA): TGTGCCACTGCTGACAGACCCTACGAGCAGTACTTC. Amino acids: CATADRPYEQYF. The V and J genes are TRBV24-1 and TRBJ2-7, with D maybe TRBD1 (5 bases). V lost 10 bases and J 2 bases, leaving 11 bases between the germline ends. Germline CDR1 reads KGHDR; CDR2 reads SFDVKD. The CDR3 loop spans 12 amino acids.

A remark on this clonotype: A much larger clonotype is one base distant, so this may be a read error. The rearrangement uses TRBV2 and TRBJ2-7, with 7 nucleotides matching TRBD1. CDR1 SNHLY and CDR2 FYNNEI come from the germline V gene. The CDR3 extends over 19 amino acids. The ends lost 6 bases at V and 8 bases at J; junction bases unmatched: 28. The CDR3: CASSPSSLTPMDRTYKQYF. CDR3 DNA: TGTGCCAGCAGCCCTAGTAGCCTGACCCCTATGGACAGGACATACAAGCAGTACTTC.

This clonotype was observed many times. The V gene is TRBV6-5, the J gene TRBJ2-1; D gene uncertain. This CDR3 is 13 amino acids long. Germline CDR1 MNHEY, CDR2 SVGAGI. Trimming took 4 bases from V and 10 from J, leaving 14 bases between them. CDR3 in amino acids: CASSLSQVLEQFF. CDR3 bases: TGTGCCAGCAGTTTATCACAAGTGTTGGAGCAGTTCTTC.

This clonotype was picked up many times. J is TRBJ2-5 and V is TRBV5-5; 10 nucleotides line up with TRBD2. Germline trimming cut 1 base from V and 1 base from J; bases unmatched to any gene: 1. Germline CDR1 reads SGHKS; CDR2 reads YYEKEE (reference sequence). There are 15 residues in the CDR3. The CDR3 protein is CASSLRTSGQETQYF. The CDR3 region has the DNA TGTGCCAGCAGCTTGAGGACTAGCGGCCAAGAGACCCAGTACTTC.

The chain links TRBV15 to TRBJ2-5; 7 bases fit TRBD2. This CDR3 has 12 residues. Germline assignment: CDR1 LNHNV and CDR2 YYDKDF (reference sequence). Unmatched junction bases numbered 5, after V lost 9 bases and J lost 4 bases. CDR3 residues: CATLGGGETQYF. CDR3 sequence (DNA): TGTGCCACACTTGGGGGGGGAGAGACCCAGTACTTC.

This clonotype was seen ten or more times. The junction shows a germline mismatch at one end, possibly a read error. The gene calls are TRBV7-8 and TRBJ1-1; 10 bases map to TRBD1. CDR3 length: 16 amino acids. Germline CDR1 and CDR2: SGHVS and FQNEAQ. CDR3 DNA: TGTGCCAGCAGCTTACGGACCGGGACAGGGGACACTGAAGTTTTCTTT. This translates into CASSLRTGTGDTEVFF.

This sequence joins TRBV2 and TRBJ1-1, with 9 bases identical to TRBD1. Germline values: CDR1 SNHLY, CDR2 FYNNEI. The CDR3 is 15 residues long. Germline trimming cut 6 bases from V and 8 bases from J; bases unmatched to any gene: 13. The CDR3 sequence is CASRKDRGQGFEAFF. CDR3 nucleotides: TGTGCCAGCAGGAAGGACAGGGGACAAGGGTTCGAAGCTTTCTTT.

This clonotype was seen only a few times. J is TRBJ1-6 and V is TRBV7-9; TRBD1 matches at 8 bases. Per the germline V gene, CDR1 is SEHNR and CDR2 is FQNEAQ (reference sequence). This CDR3 contains 14 residues. V lost 1 base and J lost 11; bases outside the gene matches: 4. The CDR3 sequence: CASSLGGQGPPLHF. The CDR3 DNA reads as TGTGCCAGCAGCTTAGGTGGACAGGGCCCACCCCTCCACTTT.

The sample holds many counts of this clonotype. The chain recombines TRBV12-3 or TRBV12-4 with TRBJ2-7; D call uncertain. V dropped 6 bases and J dropped 4 bases, with 13 bases sitting between them. The CDR3 loop spans 13 amino acids. As DNA, the CDR3 is TGTGCCAGCAGGGATGGGCTTAAGTACGAGCAGTACTTC. This gives the protein CASRDGLKYEQYF.

The V call is TRBV11-3, the J call TRBJ1-1, with D unresolved. The CDR3 is 13 residues long. V gave up 6 bases and J gave up 4 bases, with 12 bases separating them. Germline CDR1 and CDR2: SGHNT and YENEEA. CDR3 DNA: TGTGCCAGCAGAATATCCTCAGGCACTGAAGCTTTCTTT. Its translation is CASRISSGTEAFF. Combining the CDR3 with reference TRBV11-3 and TRBJ1-1 gives the whole variable domain EAGVVQSPRYKIIEKKQPVAFWCNPISGHNTLYWYLQNLGQGPELLIRYENEEAVDDSQLPKDRFSAERLKGVDSTLKIQPAELGDSAVYLCASRISSGTEAFFGQGTRLTVV.

The chain uses TRBV29-1 and TRBJ1-1, with D hard to call. V lost 7 bases, J lost 5 bases, and 14 bases lay in between. Germline V gene lookup returns CDR1 SQVTM and CDR2 ANQGSEA. CDR3 length: 12 amino acids. CDR3 protein: CSAGVFDTEAFF. As DNA, the CDR3 is TGCAGCGCGGGAGTTTTCGATACTGAAGCTTTCTTT.

The sample holds one count of this clonotype. The rearrangement joins TRBV11-1 to TRBJ2-1, with 8 bases identical to TRBD2. The CDR3 consists of 15 residues. The germline CDR1 and CDR2 sequences are SGHAT and FQDESV (reference sequence). V lost 1 base, J lost 7 bases, and 6 bases stayed unmatched. The CDR3 coding sequence is TGTGCCAGCAGCTTAGTCCAGACGGGGGGGAATGAGCAGTTCTTC. It yields the protein CASSLVQTGGNEQFF. Together with reference TRBV11-1 and TRBJ2-1, the CDR3 gives the full variable domain: EAEVAQSPRYKITEKSQAVAFWCDPISGHATLYWYRQILGQGPELLVQFQDESVVDDSQLPKDRFSAERLKGVDSTLKIQPAELGDSAMYLCASSLVQTGGNEQFFGPGTRLTVL.

This clonotype was observed at least ten times. The chain couples TRBV20-1 to TRBJ2-1; perhaps TRBD2 as D (6 bases). The germline V gene has CDR1 DFQATT and CDR2 SNEGSKA (reference sequence). The CDR3 spans 14 residues. V was cut by 4 bases and J by 7 bases, with 17 bases left in between. The CDR3 spells CSANTGGPGNEQFF. The DNA for the CDR3 is TGCAGTGCTAACACCGGGGGTCCCGGGAATGAGCAGTTCTTC.

This clonotype was counted many times. The chain has TRBV19 and TRBJ2-7; D ambiguous. Germline CDR1 is LNHDA and CDR2 is SQIVND (reference sequence). This CDR3 has 13 amino acids. Between the trimmed V and J ends, which lost 4 bases and 4 bases, there was a span of 11 bases. The CDR3: CASSTLDGYEQYF. The CDR3 region has the DNA TGTGCCAGTAGTACCCTGGACGGATACGAGCAGTACTTC.

The V gene is TRBV10-2, the J gene TRBJ2-7; D is perhaps TRBD1 (5 bases). The germline V gene has CDR1 WSHSY and CDR2 SAAADI. CDR3 length equals 12 residues. Trimming left V 8 bases short and J 6 bases short, with 14 bases between. CDR3 amino acids: CASGSGFPEQYF. Here the CDR3 DNA reads TGCGCCAGCGGATCAGGGTTTCCCGAGCAGTACTTC.

J is TRBJ2-1 and V is TRBV7-9; D is undetermined. The ends were cut back, 8 bases at V and 0 bases at J, with 8 bases in the middle. CDR1 SEHNR and CDR2 FQNEAQ come from the germline V gene (reference sequence). The CDR3 loop spans 13 amino acids. The CDR3 here is CASRPSSYNEQFF. As DNA, the CDR3 is TGTGCCAGCCGGCCAAGCTCCTACAATGAGCAGTTCTTC.

The chain recombines TRBV3-1 with TRBJ1-2; D perhaps matches TRBD1 (6 bases). CDR3 length equals 16 residues. Germline CDR1 LGHDT, CDR2 YNNKEL (reference sequence). Trimming removed 1 base at V and 3 bases at J, with 15 bases between. CDR3 protein: CASSQVGYRDDYGYTF. In DNA, the CDR3 is TGTGCCAGCAGCCAAGTGGGCTACAGGGATGACTATGGCTACACCTTC.

This chain links TRBV10-2 with TRBJ1-1, with 8 bases fitting TRBD1. The CDR3 loop spans 15 amino acids. V shed 10 bases and J 3 bases; nucleotides not matched to a gene: 13. Germline loops: CDR1 WSHSY, CDR2 SAAADI. CDR3 DNA sequence: TGCGCCACTAGAGACAGGGGAGGAGTAGACACTGAAGCTTTCTTT. This encodes CATRDRGGVDTEAFF.

Concerning this clonotype: It may be a read error: a sequence one base away is much more abundant. The chain carries TRBV7-9 and TRBJ1-4, with D hard to call. This CDR3 comprises 14 residues. From germline, CDR1 is SEHNR and CDR2 FQNEAQ (reference sequence). V was shortened by 8 bases and J by 5 bases, with 15 bases between the two germline ends. The CDR3 loop reads CASGIRGSNEKLFF. CDR3 nucleotide sequence: TGTGCCAGCGGCATACGTGGGTCCAATGAAAAACTGTTTTTT.

V gene TRBV19 combines with J gene TRBJ1-1; 10 bases agree with TRBD1. The CDR3 runs 15 residues. Germline trimming cut 5 bases from V and 5 bases from J; bases unmatched to any gene: 8. CDR1 is LNHDA, CDR2 SQIVND, per germline (reference sequence). CDR3 nucleotides: TGTGCCAGTAGTCCGGGGGGACAGGGGAGGACTGAAGCTTTCTTT. Translation gives CASSPGGQGRTEAFF.

This clonotype has a handful of counts. This chain connects TRBV6-2 or TRBV6-3 to TRBJ2-7; unclear D gene. This CDR3 has 11 amino acids. Trimming pared 4 bases from V and 2 bases from J, leaving 3 bases between. Germline V CDR1 and CDR2: MNHEY, SVGEGT. CDR3 in amino acids: CASSFAYEQYF. In nucleotides, the CDR3 is TGTGCCAGCAGTTTCGCCTACGAGCAGTACTTC.

This chain uses TRBV29-1 with TRBJ1-1; no clear D. V lost 6 bases to trimming and J lost 0 bases, with 17 bases between them. The CDR3 contains 15 residues. Germline values: CDR1 SQVTM, CDR2 ANQGSEA. CDR3 sequence: CSVDRQLLMNTEAFF. CDR3 nucleotides: TGCAGCGTCGACCGTCAACTTCTCATGAACACTGAAGCTTTCTTT.

The sample holds many counts of this clonotype. The chain is built from TRBV14 and TRBJ1-2; D remains unclear. The CDR3 extends over 13 amino acids. CDR1 and CDR2 (germline): SGHDN, FVKESK. V dropped 4 bases and J dropped 6 bases, with 12 bases sitting between them. CDR3 in amino acids: CASSRTAADGYTF. The CDR3 nucleotides read TGTGCCAGCAGCCGGACCGCAGCGGATGGCTACACCTTC.

This clonotype was seen many times. The V and J genes are TRBV7-9 and TRBJ2-7; D unclear. Trimming removed 4 bases at V and 7 bases at J, with 8 bases between. Per germline, CDR1 SEHNR and CDR2 FQNEAQ (reference sequence). The CDR3 covers 11 residues. The CDR3 DNA reads TGTGCCAGCAGCTCCGGACGTGAGCAGTACTTC. Protein sequence: CASSSGREQYF. The variable domain in full, completed from reference TRBV7-9 and TRBJ2-7, reads DTGVSQNPRHKITKRGQNVTFRCDPISEHNRLYWYRQTLGQGPEFLTYFQNEAQLEKSRLLSDRFSAERPKGSFSTLEIQRTEQGDSAMYLCASSSGREQYFGPGTRLTVT.

The rearrangement links TRBV6-1 to TRBJ2-5; 7 nucleotides align to TRBD1. The CDR3 has 14 residues. Trimming cost V 6 bases and J 2 bases; bases outside gene matches: 6. Germline V lookup: CDR1 MNHNS, CDR2 SASEGT. The CDR3 sequence: CASSWRQGQETQYF. CDR3 sequence (DNA): TGTGCCAGCAGCTGGAGACAGGGACAAGAGACCCAGTACTTC.

This clonotype has at least ten counts. This chain links TRBV6-1 with TRBJ1-2; D might be TRBD1 (6 bases). CDR3 size: 15 residues. Trimming cost V 7 bases and J 4 bases, with 19 bases left between them. Germline V gives CDR1 MNHNS, CDR2 SASEGT. CDR3 in DNA: TGTGCCAGCATCCAGAATCGGGACACCCTCTATGGCTACACCTTC. Translating gives CASIQNRDTLYGYTF.